This TCR beta chain was obtained from a study of T-cell reconstitution after alpha-beta-depleted transplantation in children (dated by TCRdb to between 2015 and 2016). Study-wide context: Using TCR repertoire profiling, the study followed T-cell immune reconstitution in a quantitative way in children after TCRalphabeta/CD19-depleted allogeneic hematopoietic cell transplantation.

The library came from PCR. Sequencer: Illumina HiSeq 2500. TCR libraries were prepared with molecular barcoding, using unique molecular identifiers to normalize TCRbeta repertoire quantification. TCRdb's own reprocessing of the public reads used fastp at Q25 and MiXCR and kept productive beta chains. All rows with the same CDR3 protein become a single entry with the most common DNA and genes. This sample is represented by 600,000 to 700,000 distinct CDR3 sequences; roughly 17% of them were singletons. Clones ranked in the top ten supply 1.1% of the sample. There are 17 amino acids in the CDR3, from cysteine to phenylalanine inclusive. The read is trimmed to its CDR3 DNA, 51 bases read in frame from base 1. The junction shows trimming of 5 bases on V and 10 bases on J, plus 27 bases between the germline ends. Based on the germline V gene (reference sequence), the CDR1 and CDR2 sequences are SEHNR and FQNEAQ.

This clonotype was counted only a few times. The antigen it recognizes is unknown. Within one base of it there is no much larger clone, and no base qualities were kept. The rearrangement combines TRBV7-9 with TRBJ2-1; the D gene is tentatively TRBD1 or TRBD2, each matching 5 bases. The sequences come from PBMCs from the stem cell graft donor, collected from the stem cell graft. The origin of this receptor is a human donor who donated a stem cell graft to a child with acute myeloid leukemia. The CDR3 protein: CASSPKFLEHGAEEQFF. The sequenced DNA: TGTGCCAGCAGCCCGAAGTTTTTGGAACACGGGGCGGAGGAGCAGTTCTTC.